This T cell receptor beta chain was found in a study of T cell changes during pregnancy in multiple sclerosis. The germline gives CDR1 MNHEY, CDR2 SMNVEV (reference sequence). The CDR3 is 14 residues long. Trimming stripped 5 bases from V and 6 bases from J, with 17 bases between. The protocol was immunoSEQ multiplex PCR, while the TCRdb copy is restricted to in-frame clones and leaves out a portion. The table lists approximately 65,000 clones, 90% to 97% of them singletons. The sequencing here drew on CD8+ T cells from peripheral blood mononuclear cells, taken after pregnancy. This sequence was found in a female donor with multiple sclerosis, enrolled in a pregnancy study. The V gene is TRBV27, the J gene TRBJ2-7, with D perhaps TRBD2 (6 bases). Here the CDR3 reads CASSQWDSSREQYF. The CDR3 nucleotides read TGTGCCAGCAGTCAGTGGGACTCCTCACGCGAGCAGTACTTC.